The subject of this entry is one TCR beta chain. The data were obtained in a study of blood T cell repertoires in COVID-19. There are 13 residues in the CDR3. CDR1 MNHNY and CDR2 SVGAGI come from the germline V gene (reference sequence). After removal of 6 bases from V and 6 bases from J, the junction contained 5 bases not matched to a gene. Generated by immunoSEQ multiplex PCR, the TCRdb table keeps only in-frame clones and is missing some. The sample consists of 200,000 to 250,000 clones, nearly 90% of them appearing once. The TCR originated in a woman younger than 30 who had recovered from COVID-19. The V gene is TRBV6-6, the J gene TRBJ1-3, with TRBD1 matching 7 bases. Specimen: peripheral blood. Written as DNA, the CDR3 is TGTGCCAGCAGGGGGACAGAGCAAAACACCATATATTTT. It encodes CASRGTEQNTIYF.